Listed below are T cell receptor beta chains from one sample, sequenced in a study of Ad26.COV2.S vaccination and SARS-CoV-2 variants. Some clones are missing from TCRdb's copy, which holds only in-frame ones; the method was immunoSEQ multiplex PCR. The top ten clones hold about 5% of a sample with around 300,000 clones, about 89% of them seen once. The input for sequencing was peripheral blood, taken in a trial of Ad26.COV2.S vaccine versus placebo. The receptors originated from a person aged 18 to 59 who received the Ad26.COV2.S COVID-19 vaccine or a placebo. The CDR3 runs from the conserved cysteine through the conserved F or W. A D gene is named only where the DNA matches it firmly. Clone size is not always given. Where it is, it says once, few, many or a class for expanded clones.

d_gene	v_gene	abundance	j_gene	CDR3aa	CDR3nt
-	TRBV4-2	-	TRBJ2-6	CASSQERTAGANVLTF	TGTGCCAGCAGCCAAGAAAGGACAGCTGGGGCCAACGTCCTGACTTTC
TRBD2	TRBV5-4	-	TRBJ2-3	CASSDSGGSTDTQYF	TGTGCCAGCAGCGATAGCGGGGGAAGCACAGATACGCAGTATTTT
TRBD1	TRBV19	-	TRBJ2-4	CASSIGPLQGAAAKNIQYF	TGTGCCAGTAGTATAGGGCCCCTTCAGGGGGCCGCCGCCAAAAACATTCAGTACTTC
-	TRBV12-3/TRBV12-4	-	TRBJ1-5	CASSPSNQPQHF	TGTGCCAGCAGTCCGAGCAATCAGCCCCAGCATTTT
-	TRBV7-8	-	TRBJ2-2	CASSLVVRGTGELFF	TGTGCCAGCAGCTTAGTGGTCAGGGGAACCGGGGAGCTGTTTTTT
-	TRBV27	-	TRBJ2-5	CASGFWGKETQYF	TGTGCCAGCGGTTTTTGGGGGAAAGAGACCCAGTACTTC
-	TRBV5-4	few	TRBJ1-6	CASSLEDGENSPLHF	TGTGCCAGCAGCTTGGAGGACGGGGAAAATTCACCCCTCCACTTT
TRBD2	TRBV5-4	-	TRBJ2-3	CASSVSGISDTQYF	TGTGCCAGCAGCGTTAGCGGGATCTCAGATACGCAGTATTTT
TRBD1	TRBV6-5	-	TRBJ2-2	CAITPGQRNTGELFF	TGTGCCATAACTCCGGGACAGCGAAACACCGGGGAGCTGTTTTTT
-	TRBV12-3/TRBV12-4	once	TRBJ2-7	CASSFQPAYEQYF	TGTGCCAGCAGTTTTCAACCGGCCTACGAGCAGTACTTC
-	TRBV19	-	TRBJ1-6	CASSGAEIRTGNSPLHF	TGTGCCAGCTCCGGGGCAGAGATCAGGACGGGTAATTCACCCCTCCACTTT
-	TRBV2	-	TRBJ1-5	CASRRGAGISNQPQHF	TGTGCCAGCAGAAGGGGGGCAGGGATTAGCAATCAGCCCCAGCATTTT
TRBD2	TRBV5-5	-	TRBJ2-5	CASSLGLAGGQETQYF	TGTGCCAGCAGCTTGGGGCTAGCGGGAGGCCAAGAGACCCAGTACTTC
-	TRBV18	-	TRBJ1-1	CASSPEGISAEAFF	TGTGCCAGCTCACCAGAAGGGATTAGTGCTGAAGCTTTCTTT
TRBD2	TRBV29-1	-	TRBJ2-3	CSVLRASLWATSGSGTNTQYF	TGCAGCGTTCTTAGGGCGTCACTTTGGGCGACTAGCGGGAGTGGAACCAATACGCAGTATTTT
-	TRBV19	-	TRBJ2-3	CASSIGSGSPTDTQYF	TGTGCCAGTAGTATTGGTTCAGGGTCACCTACAGATACGCAGTATTTT
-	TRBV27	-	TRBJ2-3	CASWPEGTDTQYF	TGTGCCAGCTGGCCCGAAGGCACAGATACGCAGTATTTT
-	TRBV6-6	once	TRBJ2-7	CASSYSVGTSYEQYF	TGTGCCAGCAGTTACTCTGTGGGGACCTCCTACGAGCAGTACTTC
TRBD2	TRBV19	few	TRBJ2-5	CASILLLKRAGDQETQYF	TGTGCCAGTATCCTCTTACTGAAGCGAGCGGGGGACCAAGAGACCCAGTACTTC
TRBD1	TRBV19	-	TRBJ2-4	CASSHRDRRVLAKNIQYF	TGTGCCAGTAGTCACCGGGACAGGAGGGTTCTAGCCAAAAACATTCAGTACTTC
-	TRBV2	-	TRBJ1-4	CASSEVEKLFF	TGTGCCAGCAGTGAAGTGGAAAAACTGTTTTTT
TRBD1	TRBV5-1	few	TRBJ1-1	CASSWDSNTEAFF	TGCGCCAGCAGCTGGGACAGCAACACTGAAGCTTTCTTT
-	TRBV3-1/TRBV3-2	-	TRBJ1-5	CASSPFGYSNQPQHF	TGTGCCAGCAGCCCTTTTGGGTATAGCAATCAGCCCCAGCATTTT
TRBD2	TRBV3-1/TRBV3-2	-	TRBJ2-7	CASSQDLAGALYSYEQYF	TGTGCCAGCAGCCAAGATCTAGCGGGGGCCTTGTACTCCTACGAGCAGTACTTC
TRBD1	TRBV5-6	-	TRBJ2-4	CASSSLLDRPAKNIQYF	TGTGCCAGCAGCTCCCTACTGGACAGGCCAGCCAAAAACATTCAGTACTTC
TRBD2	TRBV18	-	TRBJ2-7	CASSISGSAYEQYF	TGTGCCAGCTCGATTAGCGGGTCTGCCTACGAGCAGTACTTC
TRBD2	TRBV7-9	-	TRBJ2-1	CASSSGTGGVSYNEQFF	TGTGCCAGCAGCTCGGGGACGGGGGGAGTGTCCTACAATGAGCAGTTCTTC
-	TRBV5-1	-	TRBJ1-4	CASRGDPNEKLFF	TGCGCCAGCAGGGGGGACCCCAATGAAAAACTGTTTTTT
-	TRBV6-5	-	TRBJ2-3	CASIHREITDTQYF	TGTGCCAGCATCCACAGGGAGATCACAGATACGCAGTATTTT
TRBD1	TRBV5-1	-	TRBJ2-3	CASTFAGQDTDTQYF	TGCGCCAGCACCTTCGCGGGACAGGACACAGATACGCAGTATTTT
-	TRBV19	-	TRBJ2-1	CASSTWTAYNEQFF	TGTGCCAGTAGTACTTGGACAGCTTACAATGAGCAGTTCTTC
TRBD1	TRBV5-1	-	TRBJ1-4	CASSLEGRGHEKLFF	TGCGCCAGCAGCTTGGAGGGCAGGGGGCATGAAAAACTGTTTTTT
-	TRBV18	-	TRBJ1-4	CASSPQYEKLFF	TGTGCCAGCTCACCACAGTACGAAAAACTGTTTTTT
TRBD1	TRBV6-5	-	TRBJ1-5	CASSNDRVAQPQHF	TGTGCCAGCAGTAATGACAGGGTTGCTCAGCCCCAGCATTTT
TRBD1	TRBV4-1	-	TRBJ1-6	CASSQGDRGMYSPLHF	TGCGCCAGCAGCCAGGGGGACAGGGGAATGTATTCACCCCTCCACTTT
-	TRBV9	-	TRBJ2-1	CASSVGFMLGLPYNEQFF	TGTGCCAGCAGCGTAGGGTTTATGTTGGGATTACCCTACAATGAGCAGTTCTTC
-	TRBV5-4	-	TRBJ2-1	CASSLTGGRQFF	TGTGCCAGCAGTTTGACGGGGGGCCGGCAGTTCTTC
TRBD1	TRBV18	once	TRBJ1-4	CASSPRGTGGEKLFF	TGTGCCAGCTCACCTCGGGGGACAGGAGGCGAAAAACTGTTTTTT
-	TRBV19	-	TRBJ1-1	CASSIAQGNTEAFF	TGTGCCAGTAGTATAGCACAGGGAAACACTGAAGCTTTCTTT
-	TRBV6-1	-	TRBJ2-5	CASSEAITGSQETQYF	TGTGCCAGCAGTGAAGCAATCACCGGGAGTCAAGAGACCCAGTACTTC
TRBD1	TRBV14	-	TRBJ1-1	CASSQPGGALDTEAFF	TGTGCCAGCAGCCAACCAGGGGGCGCATTAGACACTGAAGCTTTCTTT
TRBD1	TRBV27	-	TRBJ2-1	CASRGTGAILYVF	TGTGCCAGCAGGGGTACAGGGGCCATACTATATGTCTTC
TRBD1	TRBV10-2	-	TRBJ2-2	CASSERDRGFTGELFF	TGCGCCAGCAGTGAGAGGGACAGGGGATTCACCGGGGAGCTGTTTTTT
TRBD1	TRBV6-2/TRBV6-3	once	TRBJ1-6	CASSTGGTYSPLHF	TGTGCCAGCAGTACAGGGGGGACCTATTCACCCCTCCACTTT